These 29 T cell receptor beta chains originate from one sample sequenced in a study of T cell repertoires in cytomegalovirus infection. TCRdb recomputed calls from the reads with MiXCR, one row per CDR3 protein. This table has approximately 500,000 distinct CDR3 sequences, about 26% appearing once. Material: PBMCs. These receptors were obtained from a human donor in good health (CMV status not recorded). Some clones in this sample may be carry-over from other donors' samples.

This clonotype occurred a few times. The rearrangement joins TRBV25-1 to TRBJ1-1; 10 positions agree with TRBD1. Germline loops: CDR1 MGHDK, CDR2 SYGVNS. V shed 3 bases, J shed 5 bases, and the junction held 6 bases outside the gene matches. This CDR3 is 15 amino acids long. In DNA form, the CDR3 reads TGTGCCAGCAGTGAGGCCGGGACAGGGGATACTGAAGCTTTCTTT. It specifies CASSEAGTGDTEAFF.

Concerning this clonotype: One junction end does not reproduce the germline sequence, and a read error may be involved. The genes are TRBV13 and TRBJ2-2; 7 bases map to TRBD2. Germline values: CDR1 PRHDT, CDR2 FYEKMQ (reference sequence). The length of the CDR3 is 18 residues. The CDR3 sequence: CASSLEGSASGNTGELFF. DNA for the CDR3: TGCGCCAGCAGCTTGGAAGGATCGGCTAGCGGGAACACCGGGGAGCTGTTTTTT.

V and J are TRBV19 and TRBJ2-7, with D possibly being TRBD2 (6 bases). Germline V gives CDR1 LNHDA, CDR2 SQIVND (reference sequence). Trimming pared 5 bases from V and 4 bases from J, leaving 21 bases between. The length of the CDR3 is 16 residues. The CDR3 spells CASSPRRRGSIYEQYF. The CDR3 DNA sequence: TGTGCCAGTAGTCCCCGGAGGAGGGGTAGTATATACGAGCAGTACTTC.

The CDR3: CSVEDAPGSTDTQYF. The CDR3 DNA is TGCAGCGTTGAGGATGCCCCAGGGTCGACAGATACGCAGTATTTT. The chain employs TRBV29-1 and TRBJ2-3, with D perhaps matching TRBD1 (5 bases). The germline V gene has CDR1 SQVTM and CDR2 ANQGSEA. There are 15 residues in the CDR3. With 3 bases removed from V and 3 bases from J, the gap between germline ends came to 16 bases.

The rearrangement uses TRBV6-1 and TRBJ2-2; a possible D gene is TRBD2 (5 bases). With 6 bases removed from V and 2 bases from J, the gap between germline ends came to 13 bases. The CDR3 runs to 15 residues. CDR1 and CDR2 from the germline V gene are MNHNS and SASEGT. CDR3 sequence reads: CASRRAALNTGELFF. The CDR3 DNA reads TGTGCCAGCAGGAGGGCAGCTCTTAACACCGGGGAGCTGTTTTTT.

V is TRBV30 and J is TRBJ2-1; tentatively, D is TRBD2 (7 bases). V was shortened by 0 bases and J by 6 bases, with 12 bases between the two germline ends. Germline V gene lookup returns CDR1 GTSNPN and CDR2 SVGIG (reference sequence). CDR3 length: 14 amino acids. DNA of the CDR3: TGTGCCTGGAGTGTAACTAGGGGGGGCAATGAGCAGTTCTTC. Protein sequence: CAWSVTRGGNEQFF.

This clonotype showed up just a few times. The rearrangement uses TRBV30 and TRBJ2-3, with D perhaps matching TRBD2 (5 bases). Trimming took 5 bases from V and 8 from J, leaving 32 bases between them. Germline V gene lookup returns CDR1 GTSNPN and CDR2 SVGIG (reference sequence). This CDR3 contains 18 residues. CDR3 DNA: TGTGCCTGGGTCCACCCCAATGACGGAAAAGCGGTCTTAGGTACGCAGTATTTT. Its protein product is CAWVHPNDGKAVLGTQYF.

V is TRBV7-9 and J is TRBJ1-2; tentatively, D is TRBD1 (6 bases). Germline CDR1 and CDR2: SEHNR and FQNEAQ (reference sequence). This CDR3 has 13 residues. Deletions cut 6 bases from V and 4 bases from J, with 12 bases between. CDR3 region: CASRRTETYGYTF. The DNA for the CDR3 is TGTGCCAGCAGACGGACAGAGACCTATGGCTACACCTTC.

This chain joins TRBV6-5 and TRBJ2-2; TRBD1 is a possible D gene (6 bases). Trimming left V 6 bases short and J 6 bases short, with 17 bases between. CDR1 and CDR2 (germline): MNHEY, SVGAGI. This CDR3 spans 15 amino acids. CDR3 DNA sequence: TGTGCCAGCAGCTCTACTTTACAGGGTTCCGGGGAGCTGTTTTTT. Its translation: CASSSTLQGSGELFF.

V gene TRBV30 combines with J gene TRBJ2-7, with TRBD1 matching over 7 bases. This CDR3 comprises 13 residues. V was clipped by 1 base and J by 3 bases; unmatched bases: 3. Per germline, CDR1 GTSNPN and CDR2 SVGIG (reference sequence). CDR3: CAWSGDRFYEQYF. DNA of the CDR3: TGTGCCTGGAGTGGGGACAGATTCTACGAGCAGTACTTC.

This clonotype has a handful of counts. The V and J genes are TRBV19 and TRBJ1-2; 9 bases fit TRBD1. Looked up from germline, CDR1 is LNHDA and CDR2 is SQIVND (reference sequence). V gave up 5 bases and J gave up 11 bases; unmatched junction bases: 18. The CDR3 contains 16 residues. The CDR3 nucleotides are TGTGCCAGTAGTCCCCGGGACAGGGTTTCGTCCCCACCTTACACCTTC. Its translation is CASSPRDRVSSPPYTF.

V usage is TRBV5-4 and J usage is TRBJ1-6; maybe TRBD1 (5 bases). The CDR3 contains 16 residues. Trimming pared 3 bases from V and 9 bases from J, leaving 19 bases between. CDR1 is SGHNT, CDR2 YYREEE, per germline (reference sequence). CDR3 nucleotide sequence: TGTGCCAGCAGCTCTTCCAACGCCAGGGTGGGTTCACCCCTCCACTTT. Its translation is CASSSSNARVGSPLHF.

This clonotype was detected a few times. V usage is TRBV12-3 or TRBV12-4 and J usage is TRBJ2-1; 7 positions agree with TRBD2. CDR3 length equals 16 residues. J gave up 2 bases and V 8 bases, and 12 bases lay outside the gene matches. DNA of the CDR3: TGTGCCAGCGGGGGGGGAAAGGAATCAGCCTACAATGAGCAGTTCTTC. Encoded protein: CASGGGKESAYNEQFF.

The chain is built from TRBV20-1 and TRBJ1-4; unclear D gene. With 6 bases removed from V and 8 bases from J, the gap between germline ends came to 13 bases. The germline V gene encodes CDR1 DFQATT and CDR2 SNEGSKA (reference sequence). The CDR3 is made up of 12 amino acids. The DNA for the CDR3 is TGCAGTGCCCACAACCGGGAGGAAAAACTGTTTTTT. It specifies CSAHNREEKLFF.

The chain links TRBV20-1 to TRBJ2-5; possibly TRBD2 for D (6 bases). The CDR3 is made up of 16 amino acids. In germline, CDR1 is DFQATT, CDR2 SNEGSKA (reference sequence). V was shortened by 0 bases and J by 4 bases, with 18 bases between the two germline ends. CDR3 sequence (DNA): TGCAGTGCTAGAGATTTCCGCGGGAATTCGGGAGAGACCCAGTACTTC. Translated: CSARDFRGNSGETQYF.

This sequence joins TRBV6-5 and TRBJ1-2, with D unresolved. The CDR3 runs 12 residues. The V end was cut by 5 bases, the J end by 0 bases, with 4 bases between. The V gene's germline CDR1 is MNHEY and CDR2 SVGAGI. CDR3 in amino acids: CASSGANYGYTF. DNA for the CDR3: TGTGCCAGCAGTGGGGCTAACTATGGCTACACCTTC.

The J gene is TRBJ2-5, the V gene TRBV5-5, with D perhaps TRBD2 (6 bases). CDR3 length: 15 residues. Between the trimmed V and J ends, which lost 4 bases and 4 bases, there was a span of 17 bases. Germline-derived CDR1 and CDR2 are SGHKS and YYEKEE (reference sequence). This chain's CDR3 is CASSPPLALAETQYF. Here the CDR3 DNA reads TGTGCCAGCAGCCCCCCACTAGCCCTGGCAGAGACCCAGTACTTC.

This clonotype was observed a handful of times. The rearrangement links TRBV6-2 or TRBV6-3 to TRBJ2-1; 11 bases map to TRBD1. The J segment lost 6 bases and the V segment lost 7 bases, leaving 17 bases of the junction unmatched. Germline V lookup: CDR1 MNHEY, CDR2 SVGEGT. The CDR3 has 18 residues. The CDR3 bases are TGTGCCAGCACCTCTCGGACAGGGGGCAGATCTATTGGCAATGAGCAGTTCTTC. Translating it yields CASTSRTGGRSIGNEQFF.

The rearrangement links TRBV12-5 to TRBJ2-1; D is perhaps TRBD1 (5 bases). Trimming stripped 5 bases from V and 5 bases from J, with 16 bases between. The CDR3 has 15 amino acids. Germline loops: CDR1 LGHNT, CDR2 FRNRAP. In nucleotides, the CDR3 is TGTGCTAGTGGTCCGAGGTTAGGGGATCACAATGAGCAGTTCTTC. Amino acids: CASGPRLGDHNEQFF.

This clonotype was counted ten times or more. The V and J genes are TRBV7-8 and TRBJ2-3, with 7 bases identical to TRBD2. The trim removed 4 bases at V and 2 bases at J, leaving 6 bases unmatched. CDR3 length equals 15 residues. The germline V gene has CDR1 SGHVS and CDR2 FQNEAQ. CDR3: CASSYRTSNTDTQYF. Written as DNA, the CDR3 is TGTGCCAGCAGCTACAGGACTAGTAACACAGATACGCAGTATTTT.

This clonotype turned up a few times. The rearrangement links TRBV20-1 to TRBJ1-1; 8 nucleotides agree with TRBD1. Looked up from germline, CDR1 is DFQATT and CDR2 is SNEGSKA (reference sequence). This CDR3 has 15 residues. Here the CDR3 DNA reads TGCAGGGCGATTCCAGGGGGCGTTTTTGGCACTGAAGCTTTCTTT. Translating gives CRAIPGGVFGTEAFF.

The table lists this clonotype with many counts. V and J are TRBV7-2 and TRBJ1-5, with TRBD1 identical over 12 bases. Per germline, CDR1 SGHTA and CDR2 FQGNSA. The CDR3 loop spans 15 amino acids. The trim removed 4 bases at V and 6 bases at J, leaving 4 bases unmatched. CDR3 nucleotide sequence: TGTGCCAGCAGCTCCGGGACAGGGGGCGGTCAGCCCCAGCATTTT. It is translated as CASSSGTGGGQPQHF.

This clonotype occurred a few times. J is TRBJ2-5 and V is TRBV10-3; TRBD1 agrees at 10 bases. This CDR3 has 15 residues. Germline lookup yields CDR1 ENHRY and CDR2 SYGVKD. Trimming at V came to 2 bases and at J to 4 bases, leaving 4 bases not matched to a gene. For the CDR3, the DNA is TGTGCCATCAGTGAGATCGGACAGGGGGGAGAGACCCAGTACTTC. The encoded protein is CAISEIGQGGETQYF.

The chain links TRBV6-6 to TRBJ1-2; a possible D gene is TRBD1 (5 bases). V shed 4 bases and J shed 3 bases, with 12 bases lying between them. This CDR3 has 14 residues. Germline V lookup: CDR1 MNHNY, CDR2 SVGAGI (reference sequence). CDR3 amino acids: CASSSQGGDYGYTF. In DNA form, the CDR3 reads TGTGCCAGCAGTTCCCAGGGAGGGGACTATGGCTACACCTTC.

V usage is TRBV19 and J usage is TRBJ1-1; tentative D call: TRBD1 (5 bases). V was clipped by 5 bases and J by 1 base, with 14 bases between them. Germline V lookup: CDR1 LNHDA, CDR2 SQIVND (reference sequence). The CDR3 is made up of 15 amino acids. CDR3 loop: CASSPAGEGNTEAFF. In DNA, the CDR3 is TGTGCCAGTAGTCCAGCGGGGGAGGGGAACACTGAAGCTTTCTTT.

A few counts support this clonotype. The rearrangement uses TRBV10-3 and TRBJ2-2, with 10 bases identical to TRBD2. Germline trimming cut 5 bases from V and 5 bases from J; bases unmatched to any gene: 5. Per the germline V gene, CDR1 is ENHRY and CDR2 is SYGVKD. CDR3 length: 15 amino acids. This CDR3 reads CAISLAGEATGELFF. The CDR3 region has the DNA TGTGCCATCAGTCTAGCGGGAGAGGCAACCGGGGAGCTGTTTTTT.

The V gene is TRBV20-1, the J gene TRBJ2-3; D is possibly TRBD1 or TRBD2 (5 bases each). Germline CDR1 and CDR2: DFQATT and SNEGSKA (reference sequence). The CDR3 contains 15 residues. V lost 3 bases and J lost 2, with 15 bases in between. The CDR3 DNA follows: TGCAGTGCTAGTCGGTCCGGGGCCTCCACAGATACGCAGTATTTT. The encoded protein is CSASRSGASTDTQYF.

This clonotype has only a few counts. The J gene is TRBJ2-1, the V gene TRBV11-2; 7 nucleotides line up with TRBD2. This CDR3 has 19 residues. Germline V gene lookup returns CDR1 SGHAT and CDR2 FQNNGV. V shed 2 bases and J 3 bases; nucleotides not matched to a gene: 16. CDR3 in amino acids: CASSLRSGRRGISYNEQFF. CDR3 coding DNA: TGTGCCAGCAGCTTAAGATCCGGGAGGAGAGGAATTAGCTACAATGAGCAGTTCTTC.

This clonotype occurred once. CDR3: CATSRAGRRIFSPQHF. CDR3 nucleotides: TGTGCCACCAGCAGAGCCGGTCGAAGAATATTTTCTCCCCAGCATTTT. The rearrangement links TRBV15 to TRBJ1-5, with unresolved D. V was trimmed by 1 base and J by 10 bases, leaving 20 bases between them. The germline CDR1 and CDR2 sequences are LNHNV and YYDKDF (reference sequence). CDR3 length equals 16 residues.